The 29 T cell receptor beta chains presented below share a single source sample, sequenced in a study of CD8+ T cells in alopecia areata (dated by TCRdb to the late 2010s). The library was generated by the immunoSEQ multiplex PCR assay. To provide template for TCR sequencing, every sample had RNA extracted and reverse transcribed into cDNA. Entries here come from immuneACCESS through TCRdb and include only in-frame sequences with V and J called. Some clones fail to appear in such tables; in the studies checked, an unresolved V gene covers under half of the shortfall, and the cause of the remainder is unknown. This sample lists more than 150,000 clones; about 60% were detected once. The ten largest clones represent about 12% of the sample. What this sample's time point label stands for: less than 30 weeks on oral tofacitinib. Taken with the paper, the label for treatment or condition translates to: oral pan-JAK inhibitor, 5-10 mg twice daily.

Source: CD8+ T cells sorted from blood, taken at week 24, from a patient treated with tofacitinib. Receptor source: a human donor with alopecia areata.

The CDR3 nucleotides are TGTGCCAGCAGCCTTATCCCCGGTTATGGTCGCAATGAGCAGTTCTTC. Translating it yields CASSLIPGYGRNEQFF. The V call is TRBV27, the J call TRBJ2-1; D gene uncertain. Trimming removed 6 bases from V and 6 bases from J, with 21 bases in between. The CDR3 is 16 residues long. Germline CDR1 reads MNHEY; CDR2 reads SMNVEV (reference sequence).

Of note for this clone: Other DNA variants within this sample encode the same CDR3. The chain couples TRBV30 to TRBJ2-6; perhaps TRBD1 as D (6 bases). CDR1 and CDR2 (germline): GTSNPN, SVGIG (reference sequence). The CDR3 loop spans 14 amino acids. Trimming took 2 bases from V and 4 from J, leaving 9 bases between them. The CDR3 DNA follows: TGTGCCTGGAGTCCCGGGACAGGGGCCAACGTCCTGACTTTC. Residues: CAWSPGTGANVLTF.

V gene TRBV9 combines with J gene TRBJ2-6, with D perhaps TRBD1 (5 bases). Germline V gene sequence: CDR1 SGDLS, CDR2 YYNGEE. V gave up 0 bases and J gave up 2 bases, with 9 bases separating them. The CDR3 is 16 amino acids. The CDR3, as DNA: TGTGCCAGCAGCGTAGACAGGTTCACTGGGGCCAACGTCCTGACTTTC. It encodes CASSVDRFTGANVLTF.

The V call is TRBV2, the J call TRBJ2-6, with a weak D call TRBD2 (6 bases). Germline CDR1 is SNHLY and CDR2 is FYNNEI. This CDR3 spans 16 amino acids. Trimming stripped 9 bases from V and 4 bases from J, with 19 bases between. CDR3 nucleotides: TGTGCCAGTCCGGGACTCCCCTTAGAAGGGGCCAACGTCCTGACTTTC. It encodes CASPGLPLEGANVLTF.

This sequence joins TRBV6-5 and TRBJ1-2, with D unresolved. This CDR3 region has 15 residues. The V and J ends lost 2 bases and 2 bases respectively, with 12 bases between them. Germline V lookup: CDR1 MNHEY, CDR2 SVGAGI. The chain's CDR3 is CASSYTQTKNYGYTF. The CDR3 DNA is TGTGCCAGCAGTTACACCCAGACAAAAAACTATGGCTACACCTTC.

V and J are TRBV5-6 and TRBJ2-3, with 8 positions matching TRBD1. J was trimmed by 10 bases and V by 2 bases; bases with no gene match: 9. This CDR3 is built from 14 residues. Looked up from germline, CDR1 is SGHDT and CDR2 is YYEEEE. Written as DNA, the CDR3 is TGTGCCAGCAGCTTAGGACAGGGTATTAAGCCGCAGTATTTT. Translation: CASSLGQGIKPQYF.

This rearrangement joins TRBV6-5 to TRBJ2-7; tentatively, D is TRBD1 (6 bases). V was trimmed by 0 bases and J by 2 bases, leaving 8 bases between them. CDR3 length equals 14 residues. Germline V gene sequence: CDR1 MNHEY, CDR2 SVGAGI. CDR3 DNA sequence: TGTGCCAGCAGTTACTCGAGGGGGACCTACGAGCAGTACTTC. Amino acid sequence: CASSYSRGTYEQYF.

V usage is TRBV18 and J usage is TRBJ1-5; D possibly corresponds to TRBD1 (5 bases). The V end was cut by 3 bases, the J end by 6 bases, with 6 bases between. The germline V gene has CDR1 KGHSH and CDR2 LQKENI. This CDR3 has 12 residues. CDR3 sequence reads: CASSPTGQPQHF. In DNA form, the CDR3 reads TGTGCCAGCTCACCCACAGGTCAGCCCCAGCATTTT.

DNA for the CDR3: TGCGCCAGCCTATCCGGTAATGAGCAGTTCTTC. This sequence encodes CASLSGNEQFF. The rearrangement uses TRBV5-1 and TRBJ2-1; D unresolved. V shed 7 bases and J shed 7 bases, with 9 bases lying between them. Germline V gives CDR1 SGHRS, CDR2 YFSETQ. The CDR3 sequence is 11 residues long.

The chain is built from TRBV27 and TRBJ2-4; 10 positions agree with TRBD1. This CDR3 has 15 residues. The V gene's germline CDR1 is MNHEY and CDR2 SMNVEV (reference sequence). With V trimmed by 2 bases and J by 7 bases, 5 bases remained unmatched. CDR3 DNA sequence: TGTGCCAGCAGTTTACAAGGGACAGGGGTGAACATTCAGTACTTC. As protein: CASSLQGTGVNIQYF.

This clone was observed a single time. This chain connects TRBV5-1 to TRBJ2-7; D gene ambiguous. Germline V lookup: CDR1 SGHRS, CDR2 YFSETQ. CDR3 size: 11 residues. V was cut by 4 bases and J by 2 bases, with 4 bases left in between. CDR3 region: CASSQAYEQYF. The CDR3 bases are TGCGCCAGCAGCCAAGCCTACGAGCAGTACTTC.

V is TRBV13 and J is TRBJ2-5, with D unclear. The CDR3 loop spans 12 amino acids. Trimming pared 5 bases from V and 1 base from J, leaving 5 bases between. CDR1 is PRHDT and CDR2 is FYEKMQ in the germline V gene (reference sequence). The CDR3 is CASSIPQETQYF. DNA of the CDR3: TGTGCCAGCAGCATACCCCAAGAGACCCAGTACTTC.

The V gene is TRBV2, the J gene TRBJ2-3; 10 bases match TRBD1. The germline CDR1 and CDR2 sequences are SNHLY and FYNNEI. Trimming took 2 bases from V and 11 from J; bases not matched to a gene: 10. The CDR3 consists of 15 residues. For the CDR3, the DNA is TGTGCCAGCAGTGAATCGGGACAGGGGTGGTATGAGCAGTATTTT. Translating gives CASSESGQGWYEQYF.

The chain is built from TRBV7-9 and TRBJ1-1; D is uncertain. There are 10 residues in the CDR3. Trimming left V 8 bases short and J 7 bases short, with 8 bases between. Germline CDR1 SEHNR, CDR2 FQNEAQ (reference sequence). DNA of the CDR3: TGTGCCAGCGGAGGATATGAAGCTTTCTTT. Protein: CASGGYEAFF.

The chain joins TRBV27 to TRBJ1-2; 10 bases align to TRBD1. Germline trimming cut 6 bases from V and 3 bases from J; bases unmatched to any gene: 7. CDR3 length: 15 residues. Germline CDR1 and CDR2: MNHEY and SMNVEV (reference sequence). The CDR3 sequence: CASRDGTGDDYGYTF. The CDR3, as DNA: TGTGCCAGCAGGGACGGGACAGGGGACGACTATGGCTACACCTTC.

This clone was picked up a small number of times. The V call is TRBV7-9, the J call TRBJ2-1; 7 nucleotides match TRBD1. The germline V gene encodes CDR1 SEHNR and CDR2 FQNEAQ (reference sequence). Germline trimming cut 5 bases from V and 4 bases from J; bases unmatched to any gene: 5. CDR3 length: 14 amino acids. CDR3 nucleotides: TGTGCCAGCAGCAGTCCGGGACAGTACAATGAGCAGTTCTTC. Encoded protein: CASSSPGQYNEQFF.

The J gene is TRBJ2-1, the V gene TRBV29-1, with D hard to call. Germline V gene sequence: CDR1 SQVTM, CDR2 ANQGSEA. This CDR3 is built from 11 residues. V was cut by 2 bases and J by 4 bases, with 3 bases left in between. The CDR3 region is CSVERYNEQFF. As DNA, the CDR3 is TGCAGCGTTGAAAGGTACAATGAGCAGTTCTTC.

As DNA, the CDR3 is TGTGCCAGCAGCGCGGAGGGGCCCCAGCATTTT. Translating gives CASSAEGPQHF. The rearrangement links TRBV7-9 to TRBJ1-5; D is unclear. The germline V gene has CDR1 SEHNR and CDR2 FQNEAQ (reference sequence). V was clipped by 5 bases and J by 9 bases, with 8 bases between them. CDR3 length: 11 amino acids.

This chain links TRBV7-6 with TRBJ2-7; maybe TRBD2 (7 bases). V lost 4 bases and J 2 bases, leaving 15 bases between the germline ends. CDR1 and CDR2 from the germline V gene are SGHVS and FNYEAQ. This CDR3 comprises 15 residues. This CDR3 is CASSYGRGGPYEQYF. The CDR3 DNA reads TGTGCCAGCAGCTACGGTAGGGGGGGACCCTACGAGCAGTACTTC.

This clone was seen once. The rearrangement links TRBV13 to TRBJ1-1, with D possibly TRBD1 on 6 matching bases. V was trimmed by 0 bases and J by 4 bases, leaving 18 bases between them. Germline V lookup: CDR1 PRHDT, CDR2 FYEKMQ (reference sequence). The CDR3 is 17 amino acids. The DNA of the CDR3 is TGTGCCAGCAGCTTAGGTCCGGACAGCCACTTCTTCACTGAAGCTTTCTTT. As protein: CASSLGPDSHFFTEAFF.

This clone has more than one count but fewer than ten. The sample holds other DNA sequences that translate to the same CDR3. The V and J genes are TRBV19 and TRBJ2-1; D not resolved. V lost 2 bases to trimming and J lost 8 bases, with 7 bases between them. Germline lookup yields CDR1 LNHDA and CDR2 SQIVND (reference sequence). The CDR3 sequence is 12 residues long. The CDR3 is CASSISRDEQFF. CDR3 nucleotides: TGTGCCAGTAGTATATCCCGGGATGAGCAGTTCTTC.

The chain is built from TRBV7-2 and TRBJ1-4; the D is unclear. The germline V gene has CDR1 SGHTA and CDR2 FQGNSA. The CDR3 contains 14 residues. Trimming shortened V by 5 bases and J by 7 bases, and 14 bases separated the two germline ends. CDR3 sequence (DNA): TGTGCCAGCAGCCCCTCGACCAGTAGTGAAAAACTGTTTTTT. Its protein product is CASSPSTSSEKLFF.

CDR3 nucleotide sequence: TGCAGCGTTGAGGCAGGTGATAACGGTGGCTACACCTTC. Encoded protein: CSVEAGDNGGYTF. The chain couples TRBV29-1 to TRBJ1-2; unclear D gene. Between the trimmed V and J ends, which lost 3 bases and 7 bases, there was a span of 15 bases. The V gene's germline CDR1 is SQVTM and CDR2 ANQGSEA. The length of the CDR3 is 13 residues.

Details on this clone: The sample has other DNA sequences that encode this CDR3 too. The chain combines TRBV18 with TRBJ1-1, with D perhaps matching TRBD1 (6 bases). CDR3 length equals 12 residues. Trimming shortened V by 3 bases and J by 8 bases, and 10 bases separated the two germline ends. Germline values: CDR1 KGHSH, CDR2 LQKENI. Here the CDR3 reads CASSPTDREAFF. CDR3 bases: TGTGCCAGCTCACCGACCGACAGGGAAGCTTTCTTT. Variable domain in full (rest from reference TRBV18 and TRBJ1-1): NAGVMQNPRHLVRRRGQEARLRCSPMKGHSHVYWYRQLPEEGLKFMVYLQKENIIDESGMPKERFSAEFPKEGPSILRIQQVVRGDSAAYFCASSPTDREAFFGQGTRLTVV.

This chain connects TRBV27 to TRBJ1-5; tentative D call: TRBD1 (6 bases). Germline V gene lookup returns CDR1 MNHEY and CDR2 SMNVEV (reference sequence). The CDR3 loop spans 17 amino acids. V lost 2 bases to trimming and J lost 0 bases, with 14 bases between them. The CDR3 DNA is TGTGCCAGCAGTTTAACTCAGGGGCCCTATAGCAATCAGCCCCAGCATTTT. It codes for CASSLTQGPYSNQPQHF.

The chain recombines TRBV30 with TRBJ2-2; tentative D call: TRBD2 (5 bases). The CDR3 length is 13 residues. The V end was cut by 4 bases, the J end by 7 bases, with 13 bases between. Germline V gives CDR1 GTSNPN, CDR2 SVGIG (reference sequence). The DNA for the CDR3 is TGTGCCTGGACAGAGAGGGTCCACGGGGAGCTGTTTTTT. It is translated as CAWTERVHGELFF.

Here the CDR3 DNA reads TGTGCCAGAGCGAAGGACCGCTCCTACGAGCAGTACTTC. Amino acid sequence: CARAKDRSYEQYF. The rearrangement links TRBV30 to TRBJ2-7; D gene ambiguous. With 8 bases removed from V and 0 bases from J, the gap between germline ends came to 14 bases. Germline V gene lookup returns CDR1 GTSNPN and CDR2 SVGIG (reference sequence). There are 13 residues in the CDR3.

The sample holds one count of this clone. This chain joins TRBV15 and TRBJ1-4; 8 bases map to TRBD1. Trimming cost V 5 bases and J 10 bases; bases outside gene matches: 15. Germline loops: CDR1 LNHNV, CDR2 YYDKDF (reference sequence). The CDR3 contains 16 residues. This chain's CDR3 is CATSASQGARLGKLFF. CDR3 sequence (DNA): TGTGCCACCAGCGCCTCGCAGGGGGCAAGGTTGGGAAAACTGTTTTTT.

The V call is TRBV9, the J call TRBJ2-1; 11 bases map to TRBD2. CDR3 length: 16 residues. Per the germline V gene, CDR1 is SGDLS and CDR2 is YYNGEE. V lost 2 bases to trimming and J lost 2 bases; unmatched junction nucleotides: 3. The CDR3 protein is CASSVNSGGAYNEQFF. The CDR3, as DNA: TGTGCCAGCAGCGTTAATAGCGGGGGGGCCTACAATGAGCAGTTCTTC.